Presented here are 8 T cell receptor beta chains from one specimen sequenced in a study of T cell responses to AZD1222 COVID-19 vaccine. TCRdb keeps only in-frame clones here, not all; method: immunoSEQ multiplex PCR. This sample has about 260,000 clones; approximately 93% occur once, and the top ten carry around 0.57%. The sample consisted of peripheral blood, taken on day 0 of AZD1222 vaccination. The source of these receptors is an adult in good health.

V and J are TRBV4-2 and TRBJ2-1; D unclear. V lost 2 bases and J lost 1, with 9 bases in between. The germline V gene has CDR1 LGHNA and CDR2 YNFKEQ. The CDR3 sequence is 15 residues long. The CDR3 loop reads CASSQFGGSYNEQFF. Written as DNA, the CDR3 is TGTGCCAGCAGCCAATTCGGTGGGTCCTACAATGAGCAGTTCTTC.

The chain recombines TRBV5-5 with TRBJ2-1; 10 bases map to TRBD2. The CDR3 runs 15 residues. Looked up from germline, CDR1 is SGHKS and CDR2 is YYEKEE (reference sequence). Trimming cost V 0 bases and J 6 bases; bases outside gene matches: 3. The CDR3 loop reads CASSLASGGSNEQFF. CDR3 nucleotide sequence: TGTGCCAGCAGCTTGGCTAGCGGGGGAAGCAATGAGCAGTTCTTC.

This chain uses TRBV20-1 with TRBJ2-2; D is undetermined. The length of the CDR3 is 14 residues. Germline V gene sequence: CDR1 DFQATT, CDR2 SNEGSKA (reference sequence). Trimming stripped 3 bases from V and 6 bases from J, with 14 bases between. The CDR3 protein is CSASYPTFSGELFF. As DNA, the CDR3 is TGCAGTGCTAGTTATCCCACGTTTTCCGGGGAGCTGTTTTTT.

The chain carries TRBV5-1 and TRBJ1-3; D uncertain. With 4 bases removed from V and 1 base from J, the gap between germline ends came to 9 bases. Germline V gene sequence: CDR1 SGHRS, CDR2 YFSETQ. This CDR3 is built from 14 residues. The CDR3 here is CASSPGESGNTIYF. In DNA, the CDR3 is TGCGCCAGCAGCCCCGGGGAATCTGGAAACACCATATATTTT.

This chain uses TRBV27 with TRBJ2-2, with 10 bases lining up with TRBD2. The CDR3 runs to 15 residues. Germline V CDR1 and CDR2: MNHEY, SMNVEV (reference sequence). The V and J ends lost 6 bases and 4 bases, in that order; junction bases with no gene match: 5. The CDR3 nucleotides are TGTGCCAGCAGGCGGACTAGCGGACCCACCGGGGAGCTGTTTTTT. Encoded protein: CASRRTSGPTGELFF.

The chain has TRBV3-1 (or the pseudogene TRBV3-2) and TRBJ1-3, with 9 bases identical to TRBD1. The V gene's germline CDR1 is LGHDT and CDR2 YNNKEL (reference sequence). V lost 4 bases to trimming and J lost 9 bases; unmatched junction nucleotides: 7. The CDR3 totals 14 residues. CDR3 sequence reads: CASSLRTGVATIYF. The CDR3, as DNA: TGTGCCAGCAGCCTTCGGACAGGGGTCGCCACCATATATTTT.

The chain employs TRBV12-3 or TRBV12-4 and TRBJ2-2; the D gene is possibly TRBD2 (6 bases). With 6 bases removed from V and 6 bases from J, the gap between germline ends came to 11 bases. The CDR3 loop spans 13 amino acids. The CDR3 sequence is CASSPGGPGELFF. CDR3 DNA sequence: TGTGCCAGCAGCCCCGGGGGTCCCGGGGAGCTGTTTTTT.

V is TRBV3-1 (or the pseudogene TRBV3-2) and J is TRBJ1-2, with D uncertain. CDR1 is LGHDT, CDR2 YNNKEL, per germline (reference sequence). The CDR3 consists of 12 residues. V dropped 3 bases and J dropped 6 bases, with 8 bases sitting between them. The CDR3 DNA reads TGTGCCAGCAGCCAGGGGAAGGATGGCTACACCTTC. Residues: CASSQGKDGYTF.